This TCR beta chain was identified in a study of beta chain features in type 1 diabetes. Sequencing targeted expressed TCRB transcripts, as all isolated RNA had been reverse transcribed. TCRdb's table, derived via immunoSEQ multiplex PCR, lists solely in-frame clones and lacks some. The table lists roughly 170,000 clones, about 12% of them singletons. Sorting gave populations that all exceeded 95% purity. V dropped 2 bases and J dropped 2; count of bases not matched to a gene: 7. The CDR3 runs 16 residues. Germline CDR1 and CDR2: GTSNPN and SVGIG (reference sequence). Study-wide results and caveats: PCR might favor shorter templates, but any such skew would affect patients and controls equally. Reads derived from cDNA could over-represent cells showing high TCR expression. Fewer insertions but more deletions were seen at VDJ junctions in type 1 diabetes patients.

This clone was found a few times. Its antigen is not known. The receptor comes from a woman younger than 30 in good health. The sample comprised central memory CD4+ T cells from blood. V and J are TRBV30 and TRBJ2-7, with 12 bases that match TRBD1. As DNA, the CDR3 is TGTGCCTGGAGTACCCCGGGACAGGGGGCTGCCTACGAGCAGTACTTC. It encodes CAWSTPGQGAAYEQYF. The complete variable domain, with remaining parts taken from reference TRBV30 and TRBJ2-7, reads SQTIHQWPATLVQPVGSPLSLECTVEGTSNPNLYWYRQAAGRGLQLLFYSVGIGQISSEVPQNLSASRPQDRQFILSSKKLLLSDSGFYLCAWSTPGQGAAYEQYFGPGTRLTVT.